Given below is one T cell receptor (beta chain) in context. The source of the sample is a study of blood T cell repertoires in COVID-19. Between the trimmed V and J ends, which lost 2 bases and 0 bases, there was a span of 13 bases. Germline loops: CDR1 MNHEY, CDR2 SVGAGI. The CDR3 loop spans 16 amino acids. Sequencing used immunoSEQ multiplex PCR; TCRdb keeps in-frame clones, though not all of them. This sample has some 100,000 clones, with over 75% found just once. This chain joins TRBV6-5 and TRBJ2-5; a weak D match, TRBD2 (5 bases). Sequencing input: peripheral blood. The sequence was collected from a man in his thirties or forties in a cohort sampled during active COVID-19. This chain's CDR3 is CASSYRGISYQETQYF. The CDR3 region has the DNA TGTGCCAGCAGTTACCGGGGAATATCGTACCAAGAGACCCAGTACTTC.